One sample yielded the 11 T cell receptor beta chains listed below, sequenced in a study of technical replicates of blood from several donors. TCRdb's table, derived via immunoSEQ multiplex PCR, lists solely in-frame clones and lacks some. Of some 11,000 clones in the sample, just under 95% were seen once. Sequencing was done on a sample of PBMCs. These receptors all stem from a human donor in good health.

The chain employs TRBV6-5 and TRBJ2-1; 7 bases are a match to TRBD2. The CDR3 contains 16 residues. Trimming removed 0 bases from V and 4 bases from J; junction bases left unmatched: 6. Germline V gene lookup returns CDR1 MNHEY and CDR2 SVGAGI. The CDR3 is CASSYSSLAVYNEQFF. DNA of the CDR3: TGTGCCAGCAGTTACTCGAGCCTAGCGGTATACAATGAGCAGTTCTTC.

The chain couples TRBV6-1 to TRBJ1-5; tentative D call: TRBD1 (6 bases). Germline V gene lookup returns CDR1 MNHNS and CDR2 SASEGT. The CDR3 extends over 13 amino acids. V dropped 8 bases and J dropped 5 bases, with 13 bases sitting between them. CDR3: CASGSDRDQPQHF. The CDR3 DNA follows: TGTGCCAGCGGGTCGGACAGAGATCAGCCCCAGCATTTT.

V usage is TRBV4-1 and J usage is TRBJ1-1; possible D gene TRBD1, 5 bases. Between the trimmed V and J ends, which lost 2 bases and 0 bases, there was a span of 10 bases. The germline CDR1 and CDR2 sequences are MGHRA and YSYEKL. The CDR3 is 15 amino acids. The CDR3 protein is CASSQTDIMNTEAFF. The CDR3 nucleotides are TGCGCCAGCAGCCAAACGGACATCATGAACACTGAAGCTTTCTTT.

The chain carries TRBV5-8 and TRBJ2-2; 9 positions agree with TRBD1. This CDR3 has 15 residues. The germline CDR1 and CDR2 sequences are SGHTS and YDEGEE. V was pared by 4 bases and J by 6 bases, with 7 bases of the junction left unmatched. The DNA for the CDR3 is TGTGCCAGCAGCCGACTGACAGGGGGGGCCGGGGAGCTGTTTTTT. Amino acid sequence: CASSRLTGGAGELFF.

This chain connects TRBV15 to TRBJ1-1; 7 bases map to TRBD1. Germline V gene lookup returns CDR1 LNHNV and CDR2 YYDKDF (reference sequence). Trimming removed 1 base from V and 2 bases from J; junction bases left unmatched: 10. The CDR3 loop spans 17 amino acids. CDR3 nucleotides: TGTGCCACCAGCAGAGTTCCGGGGACAGACTTAAACACTGAAGCTTTCTTT. Translated, it gives CATSRVPGTDLNTEAFF.

The chain has TRBV18 and TRBJ2-7; 9 bases line up with TRBD1. V lost 0 bases to trimming and J lost 6 bases; unmatched junction nucleotides: 6. CDR3 length equals 15 residues. Germline values: CDR1 KGHSH, CDR2 LQKENI. CDR3 sequence (DNA): TGTGCCAGCTCACCACCGGGACAGGGTGGGTCCGAGCAGTACTTC. This translates into CASSPPGQGGSEQYF. Full variable domain (missing parts from reference TRBV18 and TRBJ2-7): NAGVMQNPRHLVRRRGQEARLRCSPMKGHSHVYWYRQLPEEGLKFMVYLQKENIIDESGMPKERFSAEFPKEGPSILRIQQVVRGDSAAYFCASSPPGQGGSEQYFGPGTRLTVT.

The rearrangement uses TRBV30 and TRBJ2-7, with 7 bases aligning to TRBD2. The germline CDR1 and CDR2 sequences are GTSNPN and SVGIG (reference sequence). The ends lost 4 bases at V and 0 bases at J; junction bases unmatched: 9. The CDR3 runs 15 residues. The CDR3 region is CAWTSGRTFSYEQYF. CDR3 nucleotide sequence: TGTGCCTGGACTAGCGGCCGAACCTTCTCCTACGAGCAGTACTTC.

This clone was observed once. V gene TRBV10-3 combines with J gene TRBJ2-1, with 9 bases aligning to TRBD2. The CDR3 sequence is 16 residues long. Germline CDR1 ENHRY, CDR2 SYGVKD. V dropped 2 bases and J dropped 5; count of bases not matched to a gene: 7. CDR3 region: CAISEPPGTSNNEQFF. CDR3 bases: TGTGCCATCAGTGAGCCTCCCGGGACTAGCAACAATGAGCAGTTCTTC.

The J gene is TRBJ2-3, the V gene TRBV4-1; perhaps TRBD2 as D (6 bases). V gave up 0 bases and J gave up 2 bases, with 12 bases separating them. Germline lookup yields CDR1 MGHRA and CDR2 YSYEKL. This CDR3 has 16 residues. CDR3: CASSQEASVYTDTQYF. The DNA for the CDR3 is TGCGCCAGCAGCCAAGAGGCTAGCGTCTACACAGATACGCAGTATTTT.

The chain recombines TRBV30 with TRBJ2-7; the D gene is possibly TRBD1 (7 bases). The CDR3 runs 12 residues. Germline V gene data show CDR1 as GTSNPN and CDR2 as SVGIG (reference sequence). CDR3 protein: CAWGAGGYEQYF. CDR3 in DNA: TGTGCGTGGGGGGCAGGGGGCTACGAGCAGTACTTC.

The rearrangement joins TRBV6-6 to TRBJ1-3, with D possibly TRBD1 on 5 matching bases. Trimming cost V 0 bases and J 9 bases, with 9 bases left between them. CDR3 size: 13 residues. Germline V gene data show CDR1 as MNHNY and CDR2 as SVGAGI (reference sequence). The CDR3 here is CASSYSQDSTIYF. In DNA, the CDR3 is TGTGCCAGCAGTTACTCACAGGATTCCACCATATATTTT.